This entry lists 16 T cell receptor beta chains sequenced from one sample in a study of cytomegalovirus exposure and HLA in healthy donors. Amplification used 60 Vbeta primers and 13 Jbeta primers. The assay was immunoSEQ multiplex PCR, and TCRdb's table has in-frame clones only and misses some. The sample lists 95,000 to 150,000 clones; 73% were seen once. What was sequenced was PBMCs. The receptors come from a woman in her thirties or forties in good health and CMV-seronegative.

This clone has just one count. This chain connects TRBV5-4 to TRBJ2-5; 7 positions agree with TRBD1. The junction had 11 bases not matched to a gene; V was cut back by 4 bases and J by 5 bases. The CDR3 consists of 15 residues. The germline CDR1 and CDR2 sequences are SGHNT and YYREEE (reference sequence). CDR3 residues: CASSKPPGTEETQYF. The CDR3 DNA sequence: TGTGCCAGCAGCAAGCCCCCTGGGACAGAGGAGACCCAGTACTTC.

The sample holds a few counts of this clone. This chain connects TRBV7-2 to TRBJ1-1; D is possibly TRBD1 (6 bases). Trimming shortened V by 5 bases and J by 0 bases, and 16 bases separated the two germline ends. Germline values: CDR1 SGHTA, CDR2 FQGNSA. There are 16 residues in the CDR3. CDR3 sequence reads: CASSQRAGQLNTEAFF. CDR3 bases: TGTGCCAGCAGCCAAAGGGCTGGACAGTTGAACACTGAAGCTTTCTTT.

The chain is built from TRBV5-6 and TRBJ1-2; D remains unclear. The germline CDR1 and CDR2 sequences are SGHDT and YYEEEE. The CDR3 spans 14 residues. V was trimmed by 0 bases and J by 8 bases, leaving 14 bases between them. CDR3 loop: CASSLGRTGGGYTF. The CDR3 DNA follows: TGTGCCAGCAGCTTGGGACGGACCGGAGGGGGCTACACCTTC.

In nucleotides, the CDR3 is TGTGCCAGCAGTTTTGTCTACTCGACCTACGAGCAGTACTTC. Translating it yields CASSFVYSTYEQYF. This sequence joins TRBV28 and TRBJ2-7; D is ambiguous. With 3 bases removed from V and 2 bases from J, the gap between germline ends came to 11 bases. The CDR3 extends over 14 amino acids. Germline CDR1 reads MDHEN; CDR2 reads SYDVKM.

The chain couples TRBV7-9 to TRBJ1-5, with D unclear. Germline V gene data show CDR1 as SEHNR and CDR2 as FQNEAQ (reference sequence). V was shortened by 5 bases and J by 5 bases, with 10 bases between the two germline ends. This CDR3 comprises 13 residues. The CDR3 is CASSGGSDQPQHF. As DNA, the CDR3 is TGTGCCAGCAGCGGAGGGTCTGATCAGCCCCAGCATTTT.

The V call is TRBV29-1, the J call TRBJ1-5, with D tentatively TRBD1 (5 bases). This CDR3 region has 15 residues. The germline V and J ends were trimmed by 0 bases and 2 bases, with 11 bases remaining between them. Germline CDR1 reads SQVTM; CDR2 reads ANQGSEA. The DNA for the CDR3 is TGCAGCGTTGAAGAGGAGGGACGCCGCAATCAGCCCCAGCATTTT. It yields the protein CSVEEEGRRNQPQHF. The full variable domain, with the rest looked up from reference TRBV29-1 and TRBJ1-5, is SAVISQKPSRDICQRGTSLTIQCQVDSQVTMMFWYRQQPGQSLTLIATANQGSEATYESGFVIDKFPISRPNLTFSTLTVSNMSPEDSSIYLCSVEEEGRRNQPQHFGDGTRLSIL.

The V gene is TRBV2, the J gene TRBJ2-3, with TRBD2 matching over 8 bases. Germline loops: CDR1 SNHLY, CDR2 FYNNEI. The CDR3 spans 15 residues. V was clipped by 4 bases and J by 1 base; unmatched bases: 4. CDR3 sequence reads: CASSADSGGTDTQYF. The CDR3, as DNA: TGTGCCAGCAGTGCTGATAGCGGGGGCACAGATACGCAGTATTTT.

With regard to this clone: This CDR3 is also generated by other DNA sequences in the sample. This rearrangement joins TRBV19 to TRBJ1-3; 7 bases agree with TRBD1. The junction had 8 bases not matched to a gene; V was cut back by 8 bases and J by 4 bases. CDR1 and CDR2 from the germline V gene are LNHDA and SQIVND (reference sequence). This CDR3 region has 14 residues. CDR3 nucleotide sequence: TGTGCCAGTCGTAGACAGGGTGCCGGAAACACCATATATTTT. Translation gives CASRRQGAGNTIYF. Supplemented by reference TRBV19 and TRBJ1-3, the full variable domain reads DGGITQSPKYLFRKEGQNVTLSCEQNLNHDAMYWYRQDPGQGLRLIYYSQIVNDFQKGDIAEGYSVSREKKESFPLTVTSAQKNPTAFYLCASRRQGAGNTIYFGEGSWLTVV.

This clone turned up a few times. The V call is TRBV4-1, the J call TRBJ2-7; tentative D call: TRBD2 (5 bases). There are 17 residues in the CDR3. V was pared by 0 bases and J by 2 bases, with 17 bases between. The germline gives CDR1 MGHRA, CDR2 YSYEKL. The CDR3 DNA sequence: TGCGCCAGCAGCCAAGATTTGTGGGAGAGTCGACCCTACGAGCAGTACTTC. It codes for CASSQDLWESRPYEQYF.

This clone has just one count. The CDR3 DNA reads as TGTGCCAGTACGGGGGGTCGTACGCAGTATTTT. It yields the protein CASTGGRTQYF. The rearrangement uses TRBV19 and TRBJ2-3; 7 bases fit TRBD2. This CDR3 comprises 11 residues. V shed 7 bases and J 8 bases; nucleotides not matched to a gene: 3. CDR1 and CDR2 (germline): LNHDA, SQIVND (reference sequence).

The sample holds a few counts of this clone. This sample includes further DNA sequences coding for the same CDR3. As DNA, the CDR3 is TGTGCCAGCAGCAAAGGGACGGACTCTAAAGGAGCCCTTAACTATGGCTACACCTTC. Residues: CASSKGTDSKGALNYGYTF. The chain uses TRBV21-1 and TRBJ1-2. TRBV21-1 is annotated as a pseudogene. The CDR3 has 19 amino acids.

This clone was detected once. The chain joins TRBV28 to TRBJ2-3; a possible D gene is TRBD2 (5 bases). Deletions cut 8 bases from V and 0 bases from J, with 15 bases between. Germline assignment: CDR1 MDHEN and CDR2 SYDVKM. CDR3 length equals 15 residues. The CDR3 DNA follows: TGTGCCAGCGGACGGAGTGGGGAGAGCACAGATACGCAGTATTTT. It codes for CASGRSGESTDTQYF. Using reference TRBV28 and TRBJ2-3 for the parts outside the CDR3, the full variable domain is DVKVTQSSRYLVKRTGEKVFLECVQDMDHENMFWYRQDPGLGLRLIYFSYDVKMKEKGDIPEGYSVSREKKERFSLILESASTNQTSMYLCASGRSGESTDTQYFGPGTRLTVL.

In this sample, this clone turned up a few times. The chain has TRBV28 and TRBJ1-4; D is uncertain. The CDR3 is made up of 14 amino acids. The V gene's germline CDR1 is MDHEN and CDR2 SYDVKM. Trimming shortened V by 6 bases and J by 1 base, and 9 bases separated the two germline ends. In nucleotides, the CDR3 is TGTGCCAGCAGGGTCGCGGGAACTAATGAAAAACTGTTTTTT. Translation: CASRVAGTNEKLFF.

The J gene is TRBJ2-2, the V gene TRBV4-2; D gene ambiguous. In germline, CDR1 is LGHNA, CDR2 YNFKEQ. This CDR3 is 14 amino acids long. V lost 4 bases and J lost 7, with 13 bases in between. DNA of the CDR3: TGTGCCAGCAGCCTACGCCAGGTTGGCGGGGAGCTGTTTTTT. It yields the protein CASSLRQVGGELFF.

This chain joins TRBV7-2 and TRBJ1-3; 7 bases align to TRBD1. The trim removed 1 base at V and 3 bases at J, leaving 6 bases unmatched. This CDR3 contains 16 residues. CDR1 and CDR2 from the germline V gene are SGHTA and FQGNSA. The CDR3 loop reads CASSLDLGGGGNTIYF. The DNA for the CDR3 is TGTGCCAGCAGCTTAGATTTAGGGGGCGGTGGAAACACCATATATTTT.

This clone is deemed medium-sized. The V gene is TRBV7-2, the J gene TRBJ1-3; no firm D call. The V gene's germline CDR1 is SGHTA and CDR2 FQGNSA. V was cut by 3 bases and J by 2 bases, with 14 bases left in between. The CDR3 loop spans 16 amino acids. CDR3 protein: CASSFFPRGTGNTIYF. The CDR3 DNA sequence: TGTGCCAGCAGCTTTTTCCCCAGAGGAACTGGAAACACCATATATTTT.